This T cell receptor beta chain was sequenced in a study of T cells expressing NK-cell markers. Study information: The eight sequenced donors comprised seven who were HCMV-seropositive and one who was seronegative. Study results and caveats: Six or seven donors showed dominant NKG2C+ clonotypes comprising roughly 1.0-7.5% of their CD8+ T cells. Topping the CD3+CD56-NKG2C+ fraction as well were these clonotypes, in a handful of donors.

In generating TCR beta cDNA, 5'RACE template switching with UMIs was used. From the 5' RACE reads, TCRdb lists one entry per CDR3 protein and no DNA. This listing includes about 380,000 distinct CDR3 sequences. The germline CDR1 and CDR2 sequences are SGHTA and FQGNSA. This CDR3 has 15 residues. About this clonotype: The antigen is not known.

Sequencing was carried out using blood T cells: a sorted CD56 or NKG2C T cell subset, CD4+ or CD8+ T cells, or bulk PBMC T cells (not recorded which). V gene TRBV7-2 combines with J gene TRBJ1-2; the D call from TCRdb, TRBD1, cannot be confirmed without DNA. The clonotype originates from a man between 18 and 69 years old in good health. This CDR3 is CASSARQGDGTGYTF.